The 16 T cell receptor beta chains presented below share a single source sample, sequenced in a study of T cell repertoires in cytomegalovirus infection. TCRdb redid the calling of the reads with MiXCR, one entry per CDR3 protein. Of more than 650,000 distinct CDR3 sequences listed, approximately 34% are singletons. The sequencing input was PBMCs. All receptors derive from a human donor in good health (CMV status not recorded). Some clones in this sample may be carry-over from other donors' samples.

The rearrangement uses TRBV12-3 or TRBV12-4 and TRBJ2-1, with D possibly matching TRBD2 (5 bases). Between the trimmed V and J ends, which lost 0 bases and 5 bases, there was a span of 11 bases. CDR3 length: 15 residues. As DNA, the CDR3 is TGTGCCAGCAGTTTAGCGGGAGTACTCAACAATGAGCAGTTCTTC. It codes for CASSLAGVLNNEQFF.

The chain couples TRBV11-2 to TRBJ2-5, with D unresolved. Per the germline V gene, CDR1 is SGHAT and CDR2 is FQNNGV. CDR3 length: 16 residues. V lost 3 bases, J lost 3 bases, and 17 bases lay in between. In DNA, the CDR3 is TGTGCCAGCAGCTTTAGAGCAACGCGATGGGAAGAGACCCAGTACTTC. Translating gives CASSFRATRWEETQYF.

The V call is TRBV5-1, the J call TRBJ1-4, with 9 nucleotides matching TRBD1. Per the germline V gene, CDR1 is SGHRS and CDR2 is YFSETQ. V lost 4 bases, J lost 1 base, and 8 bases stayed unmatched. The CDR3 runs to 17 residues. The CDR3 loop is CASSLIGQGITNEKLFF. CDR3 DNA: TGCGCCAGCAGCCTTATCGGACAGGGGATAACTAATGAAAAACTGTTTTTT.

This clonotype was found a few times. CDR3 bases: TGTGCCAGCAGTTCCCGGGACAGGGGGTTAAATGGCTACACCTTC. Its translation: CASSSRDRGLNGYTF. The rearrangement joins TRBV28 to TRBJ1-2, with 11 bases matching TRBD1. J gave up 6 bases and V 4 bases, and 7 bases lay outside the gene matches. The CDR3 length is 15 residues. Germline V CDR1 and CDR2: MDHEN, SYDVKM.

This clonotype appeared a few times. The V call is TRBV5-6, the J call TRBJ1-3; TRBD1 agrees at 9 bases. The J segment lost 2 bases and the V segment lost 4 bases, leaving 4 bases of the junction unmatched. Germline lookup yields CDR1 SGHDT and CDR2 YYEEEE. The length of the CDR3 is 15 residues. The CDR3 loop is CASSPRQGAGNTIYF. DNA of the CDR3: TGTGCCAGCAGCCCCAGACAGGGGGCTGGAAACACCATATATTTT.

Note on this clonotype: Because the CDR3 is missing its conserved closing phenylalanine or tryptophan, this is likely a read error. This sequence joins TRBV6-5 and TRBJ2-7, with D uncertain. The CDR3 runs to 15 residues. The germline V and J ends were trimmed by 0 bases and 6 bases, with 15 bases remaining between them. Germline CDR1 reads MNHEY; CDR2 reads SVGAGI. The CDR3 DNA sequence: TGTGCCAGCAGTTACTCTCACTGGCAGGAGTCCGAGCAGTACTTA. It codes for CASSYSHWQESEQYL.

The chain carries TRBV5-4 and TRBJ2-1; 8 bases are shared with TRBD2. V shed 3 bases and J 5 bases; nucleotides not matched to a gene: 10. CDR1 is SGHNT, CDR2 YYREEE, per germline (reference sequence). This CDR3 spans 16 amino acids. The CDR3 protein is CASSSRLAIVDNEQFF. The CDR3 DNA reads TGTGCCAGCAGCTCACGACTAGCGATAGTTGACAATGAGCAGTTCTTC.

V gene TRBV7-9 combines with J gene TRBJ1-1; D not certain. This CDR3 comprises 12 residues. Germline CDR1 and CDR2: SEHNR and FQNEAQ (reference sequence). V was cut by 7 bases and J by 0 bases, with 6 bases left in between. The CDR3 DNA follows: TGTGCCAGCACCTTTATGAACACTGAAGCTTTCTTT. Residues: CASTFMNTEAFF.

V is TRBV7-8 and J is TRBJ1-5, with 7 positions matching TRBD1. V lost 2 bases to trimming and J lost 3 bases; unmatched junction nucleotides: 4. This CDR3 contains 15 residues. CDR1 and CDR2 from the germline V gene are SGHVS and FQNEAQ. The CDR3 here is CASSLNDRVNQPQHF. DNA for the CDR3: TGTGCCAGCAGCTTAAACGACAGGGTCAATCAGCCCCAGCATTTT. The full variable domain, its missing parts supplied by reference TRBV7-8 and TRBJ1-5, is GAGVSQSPRYKVAKRGQDVALRCDPISGHVSLFWYQQALGQGPEFLTYFQNEAQLDKSGLPSDRFFAERPEGSVSTLKIQRTQQEDSAVYLCASSLNDRVNQPQHFGDGTRLSIL.

This sequence joins TRBV4-1 and TRBJ1-1; no definite D call. The ends were cut back, 4 bases at V and 3 bases at J, with 12 bases in the middle. The CDR3 extends over 14 amino acids. Germline lookup yields CDR1 MGHRA and CDR2 YSYEKL. The CDR3 spells CASSPRTWDTEAFF. In DNA form, the CDR3 reads TGCGCCAGCAGCCCCCGGACCTGGGACACTGAAGCTTTCTTT.

This clonotype was picked up many times. The chain couples TRBV7-2 to TRBJ1-1; D not certain. Germline V lookup: CDR1 SGHTA, CDR2 FQGNSA. Trimming removed 2 bases from V and 11 bases from J, with 18 bases in between. There are 14 residues in the CDR3. Here the CDR3 DNA reads TGTGCCAGCAGCTTAACGTTGCCCCTTTCGGCGGCTTTCTTT. It translates to CASSLTLPLSAAFF.

This clonotype was detected a few times. The rearrangement uses TRBV28 and TRBJ2-5, with TRBD2 matching over 8 bases. In germline, CDR1 is MDHEN, CDR2 SYDVKM. V shed 5 bases, J shed 5 bases, and the junction held 19 bases outside the gene matches. There are 18 residues in the CDR3. The chain's CDR3 is CASSTPLERERGGETQYF. The DNA of the CDR3 is TGTGCCAGCAGTACACCCCTGGAGCGGGAGAGGGGCGGGGAGACCCAGTACTTC.

This clonotype has only a few counts. The chain uses TRBV28 and TRBJ2-1, with 9 bases that match TRBD1. The CDR3 sequence is 15 residues long. Trimming removed 5 bases from V and 7 bases from J; junction bases left unmatched: 9. Germline lookup yields CDR1 MDHEN and CDR2 SYDVKM. The CDR3, as DNA: TGTGCCAGCAGTAACCCGGGACAGGGTGTGAATGAGCAGTTCTTC. It specifies CASSNPGQGVNEQFF.

This clonotype was picked up a small number of times. CDR3 DNA sequence: TGTGCCAGCATTGGCCGACAGGGCGGCACAGATACGCAGTATTTT. Translation gives CASIGRQGGTDTQYF. This chain links TRBV2 with TRBJ2-3, with 7 bases identical to TRBD1. The V gene end was trimmed by 7 bases and the J gene end by 1 base; junction bases not matched to a gene: 8. The CDR3 runs 15 residues. Looked up from germline, CDR1 is SNHLY and CDR2 is FYNNEI.

Details on this clonotype: This may arise from a read error, as a much more abundant clone is one base away. This chain connects TRBV7-8 to TRBJ2-4, with D perhaps matching TRBD1 (6 bases). The germline V gene has CDR1 SGHVS and CDR2 FQNEAQ. V was pared by 5 bases and J by 0 bases, with 20 bases between. The CDR3 loop spans 18 amino acids. CDR3 residues: CASSIRGFPAVAKNIQYF. CDR3 bases: TGTGCCAGCAGCATCAGGGGATTTCCGGCCGTAGCCAAAAACATTCAGTACTTC.

The chain links TRBV19 to TRBJ1-5; TRBD1 might be the D (6 bases). CDR3 size: 17 residues. The germline V gene encodes CDR1 LNHDA and CDR2 SQIVND (reference sequence). The germline V and J ends were trimmed by 3 bases and 3 bases, with 18 bases remaining between them. Written as DNA, the CDR3 is TGTGCCAGTAGTATGGGGGCCACATTAGGTTTCAATCAGCCCCAGCATTTT. It codes for CASSMGATLGFNQPQHF. The entire variable domain, with the rest obtained from reference TRBV19 and TRBJ1-5, is as follows: DGGITQSPKYLFRKEGQNVTLSCEQNLNHDAMYWYRQDPGQGLRLIYYSQIVNDFQKGDIAEGYSVSREKKESFPLTVTSAQKNPTAFYLCASSMGATLGFNQPQHFGDGTRLSIL.